This T cell receptor (beta chain) originates from a study of T cells expressing NK-cell markers. Germline loops: CDR1 MNHEY, CDR2 SVGEGT. The CDR3 extends over 16 amino acids. TCRdb re-called the 5' RACE reads; one entry per CDR3 protein, DNA not given. The sample table includes approximately 6,000 distinct CDR3 sequences. V usage is TRBV6-2 or TRBV6-3 and J usage is TRBJ2-3; absent DNA, TCRdb's TRBD2 call cannot be checked. The TCR originated in a man aged 18 to 29 in good health. The sequenced material came from blood T cells: a sorted CD56 or NKG2C T cell subset, CD4+ or CD8+ T cells, or bulk PBMC T cells (not recorded which). CDR3 protein: CASSYAAGGGTDTQYF.